The T cell receptor beta chain under discussion was sequenced for a study of metastatic and nonmetastatic thyroid tumors. About the research overall: Comparison of repertoires was carried out across blood and tumor or nodule tissue from malignant and benign thyroid patients. Notes on the study in general: Significantly higher TCR beta diversity was reportedly seen in malignant thyroid tumors than benign nodules, in blood and tumor.

On this clone: The antigen remains unidentified.

This CDR3 has 15 amino acids. The V gene lost 2 bases and the J gene lost 1 base, with 9 bases spanning the gap. Germline values: CDR1 SGDLS, CDR2 YYNGEE. No treatment of any kind had been given to any patient before thyroid surgery. The authors' processing: Clinicopathological groups supplied CDR3 differences that were used to build a distant-metastasis classifier for papillary thyroid cancer. TCRdb re-called clones from the PCR reads using MiXCR. TCRdb's processing, not the authors' own work, is the source of the V and J calls. This table holds about 11,000 clones, around two fifths found once. The chain joins TRBV9 to TRBJ2-2; the D gene could be TRBD1 or TRBD2 (5 bases each). Sample: tumor tissue. The receptor was isolated from a female donor with papillary thyroid cancer or a benign thyroid nodule (not recorded which). Some clones in this sample may be carry-over from other donors' samples. CDR3 loop: CASSVWGRNTGELFF. CDR3 sequence (DNA): TGTGCCAGCAGCGTTTGGGGGAGGAACACCGGGGAGCTGTTTTTT.